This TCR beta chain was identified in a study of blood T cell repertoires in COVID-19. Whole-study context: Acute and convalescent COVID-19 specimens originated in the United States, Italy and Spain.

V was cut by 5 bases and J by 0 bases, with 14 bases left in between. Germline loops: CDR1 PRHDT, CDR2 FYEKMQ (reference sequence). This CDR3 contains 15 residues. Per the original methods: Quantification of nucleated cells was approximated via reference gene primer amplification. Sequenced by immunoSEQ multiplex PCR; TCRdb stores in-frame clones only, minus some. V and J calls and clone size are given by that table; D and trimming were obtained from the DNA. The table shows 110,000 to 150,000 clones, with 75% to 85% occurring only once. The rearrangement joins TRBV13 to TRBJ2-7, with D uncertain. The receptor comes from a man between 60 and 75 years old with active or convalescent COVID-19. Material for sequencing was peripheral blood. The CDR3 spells CASSHRVNPSYEQYF. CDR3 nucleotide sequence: TGTGCCAGCAGCCACCGGGTTAACCCCTCCTACGAGCAGTACTTC.